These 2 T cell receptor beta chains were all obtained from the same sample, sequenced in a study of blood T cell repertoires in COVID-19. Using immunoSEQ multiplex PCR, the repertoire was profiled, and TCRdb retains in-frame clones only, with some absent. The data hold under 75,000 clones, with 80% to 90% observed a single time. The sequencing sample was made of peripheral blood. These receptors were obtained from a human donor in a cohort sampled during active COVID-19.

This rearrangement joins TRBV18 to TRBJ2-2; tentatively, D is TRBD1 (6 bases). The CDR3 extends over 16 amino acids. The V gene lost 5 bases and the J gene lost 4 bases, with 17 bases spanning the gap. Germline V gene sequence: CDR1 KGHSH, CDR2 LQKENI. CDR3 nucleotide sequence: TGTGCCAGCTCAATCGCAGGGGCCCAAGCCACCGGGGAGCTGTTTTTT. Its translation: CASSIAGAQATGELFF. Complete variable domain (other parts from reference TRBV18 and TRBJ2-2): NAGVMQNPRHLVRRRGQEARLRCSPMKGHSHVYWYRQLPEEGLKFMVYLQKENIIDESGMPKERFSAEFPKEGPSILRIQQVVRGDSAAYFCASSIAGAQATGELFFGEGSRLTVL.

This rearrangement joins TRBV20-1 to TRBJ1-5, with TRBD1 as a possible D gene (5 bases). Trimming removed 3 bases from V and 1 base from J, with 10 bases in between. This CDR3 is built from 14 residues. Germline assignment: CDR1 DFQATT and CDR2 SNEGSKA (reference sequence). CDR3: CSASGGRSNQPQHF. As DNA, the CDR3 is TGCAGTGCTAGTGGGGGGAGGAGCAATCAGCCCCAGCATTTT.